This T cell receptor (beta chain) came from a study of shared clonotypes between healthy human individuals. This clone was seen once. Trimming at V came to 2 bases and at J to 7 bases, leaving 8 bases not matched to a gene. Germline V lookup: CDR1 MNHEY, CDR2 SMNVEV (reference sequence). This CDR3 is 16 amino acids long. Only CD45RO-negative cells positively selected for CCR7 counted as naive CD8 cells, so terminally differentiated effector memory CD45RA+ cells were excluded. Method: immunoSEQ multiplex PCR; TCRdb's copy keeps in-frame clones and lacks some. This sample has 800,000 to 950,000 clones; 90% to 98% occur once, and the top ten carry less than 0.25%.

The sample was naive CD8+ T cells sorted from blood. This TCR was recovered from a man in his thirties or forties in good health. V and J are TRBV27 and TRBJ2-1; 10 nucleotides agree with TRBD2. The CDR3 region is CASSLPSSGSRNEQFF. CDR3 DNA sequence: TGTGCCAGCAGTTTACCATCTAGCGGGAGTAGAAATGAGCAGTTCTTC.